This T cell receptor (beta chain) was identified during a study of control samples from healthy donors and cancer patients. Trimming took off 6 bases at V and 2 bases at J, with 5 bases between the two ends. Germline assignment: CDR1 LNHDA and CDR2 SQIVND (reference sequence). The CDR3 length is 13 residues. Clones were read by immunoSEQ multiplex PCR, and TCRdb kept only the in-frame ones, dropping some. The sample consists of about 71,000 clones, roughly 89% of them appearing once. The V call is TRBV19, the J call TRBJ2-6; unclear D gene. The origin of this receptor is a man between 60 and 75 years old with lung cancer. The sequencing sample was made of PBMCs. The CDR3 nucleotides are TGTGCCAGTAGCCGGGCTGGGGCCAACGTCCTGACTTTC. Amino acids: CASSRAGANVLTF.